The next 3 T cell receptor beta chains were all read from a single sample in a study of OX40 agonist ivuxolimab in advanced cancers. TCRdb's table, derived via immunoSEQ multiplex PCR, lists solely in-frame clones and lacks some. The table records some 14,000 clones, about 87% of them present only once. The material sequenced was CD4+ or CD8+ T cells sorted from blood, taken in a trial of the OX40 agonist ivuxolimab. Receptor source: an adult with an advanced solid tumor such as melanoma, head and neck, liver or kidney cancer.

This chain joins TRBV9 and TRBJ2-7, with 12 bases lining up with TRBD1. V trimming: 5 bases; J trimming: 7 bases; junction bases outside the gene matches: 7. The CDR3 length is 14 residues. Germline CDR1 reads SGDLS; CDR2 reads YYNGEE. CDR3 amino acids: CASSPGQGALEQYF. CDR3 bases: TGTGCCAGCAGTCCGGGACAGGGGGCCCTAGAGCAGTACTTC.

This clone occurred a few times. The V and J genes are TRBV7-3 and TRBJ2-1; D remains ambiguous. Germline V gene lookup returns CDR1 SGHTA and CDR2 FQGTGA. V shed 3 bases and J shed 6 bases, with 15 bases lying between them. This CDR3 has 15 amino acids. CDR3 sequence: CASSLVHSGPNEQFF. The CDR3 nucleotides read TGTGCCAGCAGCTTGGTTCATTCAGGACCCAATGAGCAGTTCTTC.

The chain employs TRBV4-2 and TRBJ1-1; 7 nucleotides align to TRBD1. Unmatched junction bases numbered 4, after V lost 2 bases and J lost 4 bases. CDR3 length equals 14 residues. The germline gives CDR1 LGHNA, CDR2 YNFKEQ. The CDR3 region is CASSQTRDSTEAFF. In DNA, the CDR3 is TGTGCCAGCAGCCAAACCAGGGACAGCACTGAAGCTTTCTTT.